This is a list of T cell receptor beta chains from one sample in a study of STAT5B mutations in CD4+ large granular lymphocyte leukemia. Measured with immunoSEQ multiplex PCR; TCRdb has only the in-frame clones, and not every one. The sample includes 25,000 to 30,000 clones, roughly three quarters seen only once; the top ten take 5.5% to 8%. The specimen was CD4+ T cells from blood buffy coats. These receptors were collected from a human donor in good health. Both conserved end residues are part of each CDR3. D genes are given only for firm matches. Clone size is stated in some rows and not others, as once, few, many or a class when expanded.

CDR3,DNA,D,V,size,length,J
CASRGDRASYNEQFF,TGTGCCAGCAGGGGTGACAGGGCGAGCTACAATGAGCAGTTCTTC,TRBD1,TRBV28,.,15,TRBJ2-1
CASSLVVTDTQYF,TGCGCCAGCAGCTTGGTGGTCACAGATACGCAGTATTTT,.,TRBV5-1,.,13,TRBJ2-3
CASSTRARGETQYF,TGTGCCAGTAGTACAAGGGCCCGAGGAGAGACCCAGTACTTC,.,TRBV19,once,14,TRBJ2-5
CSADRNQDRATEAFF,TGCAGCGCTGATCGGAACCAGGACAGGGCCACTGAAGCTTTCTTT,TRBD1,TRBV29-1,.,15,TRBJ1-1
CASSGASETQYF,TGTGCCAGCAGCGGGGCTAGTGAGACCCAGTACTTC,.,TRBV11-3,.,12,TRBJ2-5
CASSLVHGVNEKLFF,TGTGCCAGCAGCTTAGTGCACGGGGTCAATGAAAAACTGTTTTTT,.,TRBV7-2,.,15,TRBJ1-4
CASHRDTSSYEQYF,TGTGCCAGCCATCGGGACACGAGCTCCTACGAGCAGTACTTC,.,TRBV5-4,.,14,TRBJ2-7
CASSIGRRGETQYF,TGTGCCAGTAGTATAGGTAGACGGGGAGAGACCCAGTACTTC,.,TRBV19,.,14,TRBJ2-5
CASSLGLAEETQYF,TGTGCCAGCAGCTTGGGACTAGCGGAAGAGACCCAGTACTTC,TRBD2,TRBV7-2,few,14,TRBJ2-5
CASSYSRGNGYTF,TGTGCCAGCAGTTACTCAAGGGGTAACGGCTACACCTTC,.,TRBV6-6,.,13,TRBJ1-2
CASSKGNSYEQYF,TGTGCAAGCAGTAAGGGAAATTCCTACGAGCAGTACTTC,.,TRBV2,.,13,TRBJ2-7
CASSPPGPDNEKLFF,TGTGCCAGCAGTCCTCCGGGGCCCGATAATGAAAAACTGTTTTTT,.,TRBV28,.,15,TRBJ1-4
CASSQVVGKNSPLHF,TGTGCCAGCAGCCAAGTTGTGGGGAAGAATTCACCCCTCCACTTT,.,TRBV14,.,15,TRBJ1-6
CASSLPDRDNQPQHF,TGTGCCAGCAGTTTACCGGACAGGGACAATCAGCCCCAGCATTTT,TRBD1,TRBV28,few,15,TRBJ1-5
CASSSQVTDTQYF,TGTGCCAGCAGTTCCCAGGTTACAGATACGCAGTATTTT,.,TRBV28,.,13,TRBJ2-3
CASSRTAQGAGEKLFF,TGTGCCAGCAGCCGCACGGCCCAGGGGGCGGGGGAAAAACTGTTTTTT,TRBD1,TRBV6-4,.,16,TRBJ1-4
CASSIAEGLNQPQHF,TGTGCCAGTAGTATAGCCGAAGGGTTGAATCAGCCCCAGCATTTT,.,TRBV19,.,15,TRBJ1-5
CASSPRDRIADTQYF,TGTGCCAGCAGCCCACGGGACAGGATCGCAGATACGCAGTATTTT,TRBD1,TRBV11-1,.,15,TRBJ2-3
CATSSPTGDLGLNEKLFF,TGTGCCACCAGCAGCCCGACAGGGGACCTGGGATTAAATGAAAAACTGTTTTTT,TRBD1,TRBV15,.,18,TRBJ1-4
CASSLKSDSENSPLHF,TGTGCCAGCAGCTTAAAGTCGGACAGCGAAAATTCACCCCTCCACTTT,.,TRBV13,.,16,TRBJ1-6
CASSPPTGWAQGDYNEQFF,TGTGCCAGCTCACCACCGACAGGATGGGCCCAAGGGGACTACAATGAGCAGTTCTTC,.,TRBV18,.,19,TRBJ2-1
CASSQDTGVNSPLHF,TGTGCCAGCAGCCAGGATACGGGAGTAAATTCACCCCTCCACTTT,.,TRBV4-2,.,15,TRBJ1-6
CASSSWTSGGADTQYF,TGTGCCAGCAGCTCGTGGACTAGCGGGGGGGCAGATACGCAGTATTTT,TRBD2,TRBV11-2,.,16,TRBJ2-3
CASSRGDTNEKLFF,TGCGCCAGCAGCAGGGGGGATACTAATGAAAAACTGTTTTTT,.,TRBV5-1,once,14,TRBJ1-4
CASTRAPGLATDTQYF,TGTGCCAGCACCCGAGCTCCGGGACTAGCAACAGATACGCAGTATTTT,TRBD2,TRBV7-2,.,16,TRBJ2-3
CSGTQGGGFTDTQYF,TGCAGCGGGACGCAAGGGGGGGGGTTCACAGATACGCAGTATTTT,.,TRBV29-1,.,15,TRBJ2-3
CASSQEDSGGTAKWF,TGCGCCAGCAGCCAAGAAGATAGCGGGGGGACCGCCAAATGGTTC,.,TRBV4-3,once,15,TRBJ1-2
CASSETAYNSPLHF,TGTGCCAGCAGTGAGACGGCATATAATTCACCCCTCCACTTT,.,TRBV6-6,once,14,TRBJ1-6
CASSPSGGADYGYTF,TGTGCCAGCAGCCCCTCAGGGGGCGCGGACTATGGCTACACCTTC,TRBD1,TRBV5-6,.,15,TRBJ1-2
CASSEQGSTEAFF,TGTGCCAGCAGTGAACAGGGCAGCACTGAAGCTTTCTTT,.,TRBV6-4,.,13,TRBJ1-1
CASSDTRVPNYGYTF,TGTGCCAGCAGCGACACACGGGTACCTAACTATGGCTACACCTTC,.,TRBV2,.,15,TRBJ1-2
CASSLLNSPLHF,TGTGCCAGCAGCTTGCTTAATTCACCCCTCCACTTT,.,TRBV5-4,.,12,TRBJ1-6
CASSTRDLERYEQYF,TGCGCCAGCAGCACACGGGATTTGGAAAGATACGAGCAGTACTTC,.,TRBV4-3,.,15,TRBJ2-7
CASSPLLVAKNIQYF,TGTGCCAGCAGCCCACTTCTTGTAGCCAAAAACATTCAGTACTTC,.,TRBV7-2,.,15,TRBJ2-4
CASSNWDRVGPEAFF,TGTGCCAGCAGTAATTGGGACAGGGTGGGCCCTGAAGCTTTCTTT,TRBD1,TRBV7-9,.,15,TRBJ1-1
CASSGSSGELADTQYF,TGTGCCAGCAGTGGATCAAGCGGGGAATTAGCAGATACGCAGTATTTT,TRBD2,TRBV2,.,16,TRBJ2-3
CASSEPGQGTYEQYF,TGTGCCAGCTCAGAACCGGGACAGGGAACCTACGAGCAGTACTTC,TRBD1,TRBV18,few,15,TRBJ2-7
CASSLPRGRDASSTDTQYF,TGCGCCAGCAGCTTGCCCCGGGGCAGGGACGCCTCTAGCACAGATACGCAGTATTTT,.,TRBV5-1,.,19,TRBJ2-3
CASSWTSGGAAPPIGEQFF,TGTGCCAGCAGCTGGACTAGCGGGGGGGCTGCCCCTCCAATTGGTGAGCAGTTCTTC,TRBD2,TRBV14,.,19,TRBJ2-1
CASSLPPRGGVSYNEQFF,TGCGCCAGCAGCTTGCCCCCCAGGGGGGGGGTCTCCTACAATGAGCAGTTCTTC,.,TRBV5-1,.,18,TRBJ2-1
CATADGTSGGTDTQYF,TGTGCCACGGCAGACGGGACTAGCGGGGGCACAGATACGCAGTATTTT,TRBD2,TRBV15,.,16,TRBJ2-3
CAISADRAGNTIYF,TGTGCCATCAGCGCTGACAGGGCTGGAAACACCATATATTTT,TRBD1,TRBV10-3,.,14,TRBJ1-3
CASSSGPTQYF,TGTGCCAGCAGCTCCGGACCTACGCAGTATTTT,.,TRBV7-9,.,11,TRBJ2-3
CSASRGYEQFF,TGCAGTGCCAGTAGGGGTTATGAGCAGTTCTTC,.,TRBV20-1,once,11,TRBJ2-1
CAISVGGKEETQYF,TGTGCCATCAGTGTAGGGGGGAAAGAGGAGACCCAGTACTTC,.,TRBV10-3,.,14,TRBJ2-5
CASSLGDIPGWVYEQYF,TGCGCCAGCAGCTTAGGCGACATTCCAGGGTGGGTCTACGAGCAGTACTTC,.,TRBV5-1,once,17,TRBJ2-7
CASSELGTGVNEQFF,TGCGCCAGCAGCGAACTCGGGACAGGGGTTAATGAGCAGTTCTTC,TRBD1,TRBV10-2,.,15,TRBJ2-1
CASSSTDSRREKLFF,TGTGCCAGCAGCTCGACCGATTCAAGACGAGAAAAACTGTTTTTT,.,TRBV11-2,.,15,TRBJ1-4
CASSQDLASGVREQYF,TGCGCCAGCAGCCAAGACCTCGCTAGCGGGGTGAGAGAGCAGTACTTC,TRBD2,TRBV4-3,.,16,TRBJ2-5
CASSYRSTGLREQYF,TGTGCCAGCAGTTACCGTTCGACAGGGCTTCGCGAGCAGTACTTC,TRBD1,TRBV6-5,.,15,TRBJ2-7
CASSPLHFYNEQFF,TGTGCCAGCTCACCGCTTCACTTTTACAATGAGCAGTTCTTC,.,TRBV18,.,14,TRBJ2-1
CATHGIMNTEAFF,TGTGCCACCCACGGAATTATGAACACTGAAGCTTTCTTT,.,TRBV19,.,13,TRBJ1-1
CASSLAGSRANEQFF,TGCGCCAGCAGCTTGGCCGGATCTAGGGCCAATGAGCAGTTCTTC,.,TRBV5-1,once,15,TRBJ2-1
CASSRGPNEKLFF,TGTGCCAGCAGCAGGGGACCTAATGAAAAACTGTTTTTT,.,TRBV11-2,.,13,TRBJ1-4
CASSSISRLGSYEQYF,TGTGCCAGCAGCTCAATTTCCCGACTGGGCTCCTACGAGCAGTACTTC,.,TRBV7-2,.,16,TRBJ2-7
CSAPLTGGSGYTF,TGCAGCGCTCCGTTGACAGGGGGCTCTGGCTACACCTTC,TRBD1,TRBV29-1,.,13,TRBJ1-2
CASSPRGGGLETQYF,TGTGCCAGCAGCCCCCGGGGCGGGGGACTAGAGACCCAGTACTTC,TRBD2,TRBV9,.,15,TRBJ2-5
CASSPGGARGINQPQHF,TGCGCCAGCAGCCCCGGGGGGGCCAGGGGGATTAATCAGCCCCAGCATTTT,TRBD1,TRBV4-1,.,17,TRBJ1-5
CAISGPGGLRSTDTQYF,TGTGCCATATCAGGTCCTGGGGGCCTCCGAAGCACAGATACGCAGTATTTT,.,TRBV10-3,.,17,TRBJ2-3